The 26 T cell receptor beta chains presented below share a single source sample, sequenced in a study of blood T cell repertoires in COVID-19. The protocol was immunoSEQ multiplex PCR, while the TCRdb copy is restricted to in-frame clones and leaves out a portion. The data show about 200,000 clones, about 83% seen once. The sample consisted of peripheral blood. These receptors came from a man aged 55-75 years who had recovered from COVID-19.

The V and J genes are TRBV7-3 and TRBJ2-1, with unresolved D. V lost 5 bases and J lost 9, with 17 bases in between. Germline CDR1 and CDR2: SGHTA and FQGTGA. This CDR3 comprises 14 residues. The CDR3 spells CASSLTPKESEQFF. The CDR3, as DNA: TGTGCCAGCAGCCTTACCCCCAAAGAGAGTGAGCAGTTCTTC.

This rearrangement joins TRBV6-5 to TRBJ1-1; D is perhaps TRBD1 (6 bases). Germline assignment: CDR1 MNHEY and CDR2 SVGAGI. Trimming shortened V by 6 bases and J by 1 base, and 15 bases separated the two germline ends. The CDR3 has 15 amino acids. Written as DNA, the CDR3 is TGTGCCAGCAGATTCGACAGGACGGGGAACACTGAAGCTTTCTTT. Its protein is CASRFDRTGNTEAFF.

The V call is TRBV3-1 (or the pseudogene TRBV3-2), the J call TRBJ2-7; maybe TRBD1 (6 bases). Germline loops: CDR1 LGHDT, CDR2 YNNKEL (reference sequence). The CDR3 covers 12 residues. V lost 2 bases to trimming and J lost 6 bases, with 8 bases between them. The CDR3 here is CASSQTGIEQYF. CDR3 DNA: TGTGCCAGCAGCCAAACAGGGATCGAGCAGTACTTC.

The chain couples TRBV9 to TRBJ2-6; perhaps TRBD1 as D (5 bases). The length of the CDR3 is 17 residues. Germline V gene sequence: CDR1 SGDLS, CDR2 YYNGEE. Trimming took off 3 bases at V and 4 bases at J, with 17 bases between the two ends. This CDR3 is CASSGAGQAPGANVLTF. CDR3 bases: TGTGCCAGCAGCGGAGCTGGACAAGCCCCGGGGGCCAACGTCCTGACTTTC.

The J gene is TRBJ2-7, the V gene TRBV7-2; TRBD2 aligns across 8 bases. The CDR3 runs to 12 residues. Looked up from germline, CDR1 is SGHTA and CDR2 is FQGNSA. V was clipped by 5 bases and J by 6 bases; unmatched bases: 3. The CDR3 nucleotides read TGTGCCAGCAGCCCACGGGGGGGCGAGCAGTACTTC. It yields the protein CASSPRGGEQYF.

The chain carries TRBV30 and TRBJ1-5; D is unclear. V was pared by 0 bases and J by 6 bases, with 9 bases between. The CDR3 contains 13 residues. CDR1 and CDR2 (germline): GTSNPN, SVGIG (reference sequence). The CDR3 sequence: CAWSVRDGQPQHF. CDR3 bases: TGTGCCTGGAGTGTAAGAGATGGTCAGCCCCAGCATTTT.

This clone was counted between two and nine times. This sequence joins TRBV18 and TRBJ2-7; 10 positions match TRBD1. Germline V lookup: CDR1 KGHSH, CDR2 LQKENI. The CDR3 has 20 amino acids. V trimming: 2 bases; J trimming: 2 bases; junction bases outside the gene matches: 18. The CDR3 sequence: CASSPKLASGQGSPTYEQYF. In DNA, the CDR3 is TGTGCCAGCTCACCAAAATTGGCCTCGGGACAGGGGTCCCCCACCTACGAGCAGTACTTC. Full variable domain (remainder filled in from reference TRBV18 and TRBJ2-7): NAGVMQNPRHLVRRRGQEARLRCSPMKGHSHVYWYRQLPEEGLKFMVYLQKENIIDESGMPKERFSAEFPKEGPSILRIQQVVRGDSAAYFCASSPKLASGQGSPTYEQYFGPGTRLTVT.

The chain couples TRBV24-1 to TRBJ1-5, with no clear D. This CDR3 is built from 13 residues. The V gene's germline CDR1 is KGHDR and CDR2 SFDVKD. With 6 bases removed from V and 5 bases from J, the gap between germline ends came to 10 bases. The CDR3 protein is CATSSGLDQPQHF. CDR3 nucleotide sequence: TGTGCCACCAGTTCTGGGCTGGATCAGCCCCAGCATTTT.

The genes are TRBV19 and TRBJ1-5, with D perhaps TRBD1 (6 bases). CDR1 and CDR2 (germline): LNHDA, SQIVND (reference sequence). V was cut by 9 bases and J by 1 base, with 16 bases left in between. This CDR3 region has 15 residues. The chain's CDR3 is CASRTGTTSNQPQHF. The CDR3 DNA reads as TGTGCCAGCAGGACCGGGACAACAAGCAATCAGCCCCAGCATTTT.

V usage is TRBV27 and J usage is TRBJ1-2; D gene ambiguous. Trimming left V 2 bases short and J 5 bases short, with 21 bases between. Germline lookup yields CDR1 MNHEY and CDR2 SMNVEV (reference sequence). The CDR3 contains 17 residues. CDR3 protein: CASSLKSWRLGGYGYTF. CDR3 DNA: TGTGCCAGCAGTTTAAAGTCGTGGCGACTCGGAGGTTATGGCTACACCTTC.

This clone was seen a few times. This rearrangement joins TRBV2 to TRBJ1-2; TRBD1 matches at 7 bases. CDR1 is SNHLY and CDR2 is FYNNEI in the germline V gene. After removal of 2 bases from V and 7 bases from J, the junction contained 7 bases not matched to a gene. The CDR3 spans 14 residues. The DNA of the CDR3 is TGTGCCAGCAGTGAAACGGACAGGCCGGCTGGCTACACCTTC. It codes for CASSETDRPAGYTF.

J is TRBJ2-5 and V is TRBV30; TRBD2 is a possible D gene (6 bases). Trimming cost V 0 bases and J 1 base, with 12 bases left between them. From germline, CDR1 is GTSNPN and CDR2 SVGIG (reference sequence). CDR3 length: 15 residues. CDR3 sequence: CAWSVLEGLQETQYF. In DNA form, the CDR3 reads TGTGCCTGGAGTGTACTGGAGGGGCTCCAAGAGACCCAGTACTTC.

CDR3 in DNA: TGCGCCAGCAGAACAGGGAAGGATAATTCACCCCTCCACTTT. The encoded protein is CASRTGKDNSPLHF. This sequence joins TRBV4-3 and TRBJ1-6; possible D gene TRBD1, 6 bases. This CDR3 has 14 amino acids. Germline lookup yields CDR1 LGHNA and CDR2 YSLEER. The germline V and J ends were trimmed by 6 bases and 5 bases, with 11 bases remaining between them.

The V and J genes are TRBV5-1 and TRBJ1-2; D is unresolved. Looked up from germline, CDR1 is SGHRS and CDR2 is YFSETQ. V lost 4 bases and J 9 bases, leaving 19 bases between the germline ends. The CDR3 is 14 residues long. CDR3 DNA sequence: TGCGCCAGCAGCCCTACAGAGCCGTCTTATCGCTACACCTTC. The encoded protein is CASSPTEPSYRYTF.

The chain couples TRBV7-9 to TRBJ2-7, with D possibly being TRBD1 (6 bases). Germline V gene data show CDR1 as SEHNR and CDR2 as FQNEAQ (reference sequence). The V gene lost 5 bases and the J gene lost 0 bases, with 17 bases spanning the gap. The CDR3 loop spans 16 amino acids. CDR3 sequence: CASSGGGLSFSYEQYF. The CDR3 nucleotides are TGTGCCAGCAGCGGGGGCGGATTAAGCTTCTCCTACGAGCAGTACTTC.

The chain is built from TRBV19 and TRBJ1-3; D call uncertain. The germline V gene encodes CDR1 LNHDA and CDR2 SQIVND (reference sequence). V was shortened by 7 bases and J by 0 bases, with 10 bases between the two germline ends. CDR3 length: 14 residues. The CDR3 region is CASTAGSSGNTIYF. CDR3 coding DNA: TGTGCCAGTACCGCCGGTAGCTCTGGAAACACCATATATTTT.

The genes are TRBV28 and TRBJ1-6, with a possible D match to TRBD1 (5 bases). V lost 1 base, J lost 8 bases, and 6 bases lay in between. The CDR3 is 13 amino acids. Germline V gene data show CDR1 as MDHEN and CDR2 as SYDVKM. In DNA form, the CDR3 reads TGTGCCAGCAGTTTATCAGGGCATTCACCCCTCCACTTT. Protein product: CASSLSGHSPLHF.

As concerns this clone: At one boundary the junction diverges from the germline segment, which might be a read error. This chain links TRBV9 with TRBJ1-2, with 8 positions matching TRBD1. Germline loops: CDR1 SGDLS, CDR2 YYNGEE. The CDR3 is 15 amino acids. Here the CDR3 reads CASTVEGQATNGYTF. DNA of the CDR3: TGTGCCAGCACCGTAGAGGGACAGGCAACAAATGGCTACACCTTC.

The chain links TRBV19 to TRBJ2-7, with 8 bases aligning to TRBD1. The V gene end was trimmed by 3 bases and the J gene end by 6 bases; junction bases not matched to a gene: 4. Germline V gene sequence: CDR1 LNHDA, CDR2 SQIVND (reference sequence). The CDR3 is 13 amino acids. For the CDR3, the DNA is TGTGCCAGTAGTATGGGCAGGGGGCGCGAGCAGTACTTC. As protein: CASSMGRGREQYF.

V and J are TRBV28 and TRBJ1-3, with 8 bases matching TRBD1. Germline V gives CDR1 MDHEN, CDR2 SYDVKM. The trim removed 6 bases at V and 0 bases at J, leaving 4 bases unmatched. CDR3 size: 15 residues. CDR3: CASSRGQASGNTIYF. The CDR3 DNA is TGTGCCAGCAGCAGGGGACAGGCCTCTGGAAACACCATATATTTT. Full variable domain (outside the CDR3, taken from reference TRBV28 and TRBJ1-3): DVKVTQSSRYLVKRTGEKVFLECVQDMDHENMFWYRQDPGLGLRLIYFSYDVKMKEKGDIPEGYSVSREKKERFSLILESASTNQTSMYLCASSRGQASGNTIYFGEGSWLTVV.

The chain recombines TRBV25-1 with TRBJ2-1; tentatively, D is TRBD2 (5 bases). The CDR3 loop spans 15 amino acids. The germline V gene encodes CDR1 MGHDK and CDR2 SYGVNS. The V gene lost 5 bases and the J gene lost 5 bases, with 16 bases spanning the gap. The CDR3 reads CASSSPSGSNNEQFF. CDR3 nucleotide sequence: TGTGCCAGCAGTTCCCCTTCTGGGAGCAACAATGAGCAGTTCTTC.

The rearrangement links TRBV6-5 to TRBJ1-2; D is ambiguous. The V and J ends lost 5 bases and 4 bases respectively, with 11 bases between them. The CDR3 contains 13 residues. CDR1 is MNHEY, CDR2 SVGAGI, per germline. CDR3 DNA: TGTGCCAGCAGTCCATCGGGGAGCTATGGCTACACCTTC. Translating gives CASSPSGSYGYTF.

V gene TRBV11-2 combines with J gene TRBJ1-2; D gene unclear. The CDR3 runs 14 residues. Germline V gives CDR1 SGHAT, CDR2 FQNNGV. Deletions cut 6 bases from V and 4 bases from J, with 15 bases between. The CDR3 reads CASRSPTELYGYTF. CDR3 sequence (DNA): TGTGCCAGCAGGTCTCCTACAGAACTCTATGGCTACACCTTC.

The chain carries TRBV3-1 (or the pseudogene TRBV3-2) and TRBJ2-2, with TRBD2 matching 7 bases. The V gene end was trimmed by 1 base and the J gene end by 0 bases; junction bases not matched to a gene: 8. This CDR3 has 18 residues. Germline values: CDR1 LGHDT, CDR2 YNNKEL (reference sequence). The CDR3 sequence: CASSQVPAGNSNTGELFF. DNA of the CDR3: TGTGCCAGCAGCCAAGTTCCAGCGGGAAACTCGAACACCGGGGAGCTGTTTTTT.

CDR3 nucleotide sequence: TGTGCCAGCAGCTTAGGGAATAGCGGGAGGGAGACCCAGTACTTC. It is translated as CASSLGNSGRETQYF. This sequence joins TRBV7-9 and TRBJ2-5; 10 nucleotides match TRBD2. The length of the CDR3 is 15 residues. Germline trimming cut 1 base from V and 5 bases from J; bases unmatched to any gene: 4. Germline V gives CDR1 SEHNR, CDR2 FQNEAQ (reference sequence).

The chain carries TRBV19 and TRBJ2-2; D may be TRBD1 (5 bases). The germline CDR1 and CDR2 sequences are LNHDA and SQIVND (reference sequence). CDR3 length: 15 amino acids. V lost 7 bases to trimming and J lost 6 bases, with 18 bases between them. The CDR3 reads CASTPLGHRPGELFF. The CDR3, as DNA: TGTGCCAGTACTCCCTTAGGGCACAGGCCCGGGGAGCTGTTTTTT.